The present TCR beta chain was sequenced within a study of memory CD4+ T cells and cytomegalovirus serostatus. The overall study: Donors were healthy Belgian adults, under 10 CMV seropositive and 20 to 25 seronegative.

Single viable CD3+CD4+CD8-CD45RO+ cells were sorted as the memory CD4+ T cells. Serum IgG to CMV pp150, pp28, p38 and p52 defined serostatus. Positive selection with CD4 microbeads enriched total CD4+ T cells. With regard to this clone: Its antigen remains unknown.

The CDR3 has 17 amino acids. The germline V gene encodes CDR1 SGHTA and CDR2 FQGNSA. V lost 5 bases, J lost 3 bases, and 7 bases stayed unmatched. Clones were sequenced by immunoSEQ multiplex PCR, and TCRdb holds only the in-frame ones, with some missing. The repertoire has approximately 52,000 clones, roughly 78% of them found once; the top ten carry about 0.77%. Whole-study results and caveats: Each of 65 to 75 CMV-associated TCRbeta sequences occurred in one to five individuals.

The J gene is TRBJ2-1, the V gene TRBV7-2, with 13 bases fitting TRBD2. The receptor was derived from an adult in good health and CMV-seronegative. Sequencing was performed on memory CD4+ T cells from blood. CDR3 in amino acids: CASSVTGTSGVYNEQFF. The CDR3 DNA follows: TGTGCCAGCAGCGTAACCGGGACTAGCGGGGTCTACAATGAGCAGTTCTTC.